The rows below give T cell receptor beta chains drawn from one sample of a study of shared clonotypes between healthy human individuals. Profiled with immunoSEQ multiplex PCR; TCRdb holds only in-frame clones, not every one. The sample contains about 990,000 clones, about four fifths of which appear only once. Sequenced input: memory CD4+ T cells from PBMCs. The receptors come from a man between 18 and 35 years old in good health. Some clones in this sample may be carry-over from other donors' samples. CDR3s include the opening cysteine and the closing phenylalanine or tryptophan. D genes are given only for firm matches. Clone size is shown for a subset of rows, as once, few, many or a class of expanded clone.

-,TRBV5-6,TRBJ2-7,-,14,CASATLGARYEQYF,TGTGCCAGCGCCACTCTGGGGGCGAGGTACGAGCAGTACTTC
-,TRBV27,TRBJ1-1,TRBD1,14,CASRSRTGGIEAFF,TGTGCCAGCAGAAGTAGGACAGGGGGGATTGAAGCTTTCTTT
-,TRBV28,TRBJ2-7,TRBD1,13,CASSSAGGYEQYF,TGTGCCAGCAGTTCGGCAGGGGGCTACGAGCAGTACTTC
-,TRBV5-1,TRBJ2-1,-,15,CASSSGRDNYNEQFF,TGCGCCAGCAGCTCCGGAAGGGACAATTACAATGAGCAGTTCTTC
-,TRBV5-1,TRBJ2-4,TRBD1,14,CASSLGTVRDIQYF,TGCGCCAGCAGCTTAGGGACAGTTAGGGACATTCAGTACTTC
-,TRBV28,TRBJ2-1,-,15,CASSRHSTSYNEQFF,TGTGCCAGCAGCCGACACTCCACTAGCTACAATGAGCAGTTCTTC
-,TRBV2,TRBJ2-7,-,11,CASRQTYEQYF,TGTGCCAGCAGGCAAACCTACGAGCAGTACTTC
-,TRBV7-2,TRBJ1-2,-,14,CASSLTAGDYGYTF,TGTGCCAGCAGCTTAACAGCCGGAGACTATGGCTACACCTTC
-,TRBV27,TRBJ2-1,TRBD1,15,CASSRGQPTVNEQFF,TGTGCCAGCTCTAGGGGACAGCCAACGGTCAATGAGCAGTTCTTC
few,TRBV15,TRBJ2-7,-,16,CATSRDRRAYRYEQYF,TGTGCCACCAGCAGAGATCGGAGGGCCTACCGCTACGAGCAGTACTTC
-,TRBV21-1,TRBJ1-1,-,14,CASSTQGGHTEAFF,TGTGCCAGCAGCACCCAAGGGGGCCACACTGAAGCTTTCTTT
-,TRBV5-1,TRBJ2-3,TRBD2,16,CASSLTSGTRVDTQYF,TGCGCCAGCAGCTTGACTAGCGGGACTAGGGTAGATACGCAGTATTTT
-,TRBV5-1,TRBJ1-3,-,14,CASKDGDSGNTIYF,TGCGCCAGCAAAGACGGTGACTCTGGAAACACCATATATTTT
once,TRBV7-9,TRBJ1-3,-,14,CASSSQSSGNTIYF,TGTGCCAGCAGCTCCCAGTCTTCTGGAAACACCATATATTTT
-,TRBV2,TRBJ1-1,-,13,CASSQVPNTEAFF,TGTGCCAGCAGTCAGGTCCCCAACACTGAAGCTTTCTTT
-,TRBV28,TRBJ1-2,TRBD1,15,CASVIAPGQLYGYTF,TGTGCCAGCGTAATCGCCCCGGGACAGCTCTATGGCTACACCTTC
-,TRBV19,TRBJ2-7,-,14,CASSPTGRNYEQYF,TGTGCCAGTAGCCCCACTGGCCGAAACTACGAGCAGTACTTC
few,TRBV2,TRBJ2-1,-,14,CASSIAELYNEQFF,TGTGCCAGCAGTATTGCGGAGCTTTACAATGAGCAGTTCTTC
-,TRBV7-2,TRBJ2-2,-,15,CASTRGASNTGELFF,TGTGCCAGCACCCGGGGGGCATCAAACACCGGGGAGCTGTTTTTT
-,TRBV7-2,TRBJ2-5,TRBD1,14,CASSLDRGPETQYF,TGTGCCAGCAGCTTAGACAGGGGCCCAGAGACCCAGTACTTC
-,TRBV5-4,TRBJ1-3,-,16,CASSRGGGDSGNTIYF,TGTGCCAGCAGCAGGGGGGGAGGCGACTCTGGAAACACCATATATTTT
-,TRBV7-9,TRBJ1-3,-,15,CASSLAKSSGNTIYF,TGTGCCAGCAGCTTAGCCAAGAGCTCTGGAAACACCATATATTTT
-,TRBV5-1,TRBJ2-2,-,14,CASSLSVSAGELFF,TGCGCCAGCAGCTTGAGCGTCTCAGCCGGGGAGCTGTTTTTT
-,TRBV25-1,TRBJ1-5,-,13,CASSVGANQPQHF,TGTGCCAGCAGTGTTGGGGCTAATCAGCCCCAGCATTTT
-,TRBV5-4,TRBJ2-3,TRBD2,15,CASSLPGLAGNTQYF,TGTGCCAGCAGCCTACCGGGACTAGCAGGAAATACGCAGTATTTT
once,TRBV6-1,TRBJ2-7,-,15,CASSGLNRAPYEQYF,TGTGCCAGCAGTGGCCTGAACAGGGCCCCCTACGAGCAGTACTTC
-,TRBV9,TRBJ2-3,-,15,CAGSDTRGGADTQYF,TGTGCCGGCAGCGATACTCGGGGCGGGGCAGATACGCAGTATTTT
-,TRBV5-4,TRBJ2-5,-,14,CASSTRTSGETQYF,TGTGCCAGCAGCACCCGGACTTCCGGAGAGACCCAGTACTTC
-,TRBV28,TRBJ2-7,-,14,CASTPSGAAYEQYF,TGTGCCAGCACCCCTTCTGGGGCAGCCTACGAGCAGTACTTC
-,TRBV11-3,TRBJ1-6,-,14,CANPKPRLGSPLHF,TGTGCCAACCCCAAGCCAAGGTTGGGTTCACCCCTCCACTTT
-,TRBV18,TRBJ1-4,-,13,CASSPGQDEKLFF,TGTGCCAGCTCCCCCGGTCAGGATGAAAAACTGTTTTTT
-,TRBV19,TRBJ2-2,-,12,CASSSRTGELFF,TGTGCCAGTAGTAGCCGGACCGGGGAGCTGTTTTTT
-,TRBV6-6,TRBJ2-6,-,14,CAILTRSGANVLTF,TGTGCCATCCTAACTCGCTCTGGGGCCAACGTCCTGACTTTC
-,TRBV28,TRBJ2-3,TRBD2,15,CASSSGTRGTDTQYF,TGTGCCAGCAGTTCCGGGACTAGGGGGACAGATACGCAGTATTTT
-,TRBV19,TRBJ1-5,-,14,CASSRQVMNQPQHF,TGTGCCAGTAGCCGACAGGTAATGAATCAGCCCCAGCATTTT
few,TRBV19,TRBJ1-3,-,14,CASRDLGSGNTIYF,TGTGCCAGTCGGGACCTTGGATCTGGAAACACCATATATTTT
-,TRBV2,TRBJ2-7,-,11,CASSYKGEQYF,TGTGCCAGCAGCTACAAGGGGGAGCAGTACTTC
-,TRBV5-1,TRBJ2-1,-,14,CASSLGSGYNEQFF,TGCGCCAGCAGCTTGGGTAGTGGATACAATGAGCAGTTCTTC
-,TRBV7-2,TRBJ2-1,TRBD2,15,CASSLQAGAPSAQFF,TGTGCCAGCAGCTTACAAGCGGGAGCCCCCTCGGCGCAGTTCTTC
-,TRBV4-1,TRBJ2-7,TRBD1,15,CASSQDFRDSGTQYF,TGCGCCAGCAGCCAAGATTTCCGGGACAGCGGAACCCAGTACTTC
-,TRBV4-1,TRBJ1-6,-,15,CASSRPTLVDSPLHF,TGCGCCAGCAGCCGTCCGACCCTAGTGGATTCACCCCTCCACTTT
few,TRBV20-1,TRBJ1-1,-,11,CSASSGSRAFF,TGCAGTGCTAGTTCCGGGTCGCGAGCTTTCTTT
few,TRBV19,TRBJ1-1,-,15,CASSITPRSNTEAFF,TGTGCCAGTAGTATCACGCCTCGGAGCAACACTGAAGCTTTCTTT
-,TRBV5-1,TRBJ1-1,TRBD1,15,CASSSLPGQGLEAFF,TGCGCCAGCAGCTCCCTCCCCGGACAGGGTCTTGAAGCTTTCTTT
-,TRBV15,TRBJ2-3,-,13,CATSRDPTDTQYF,TGTGCCACCAGCAGAGACCCCACAGATACGCAGTATTTT
-,TRBV5-4,TRBJ2-3,TRBD2,14,CASSLRTSGSPADF,TGTGCCAGCAGCCTTCGGACTAGCGGGAGCCCTGCGGATTTT
-,TRBV6-9,TRBJ1-1,TRBD1,14,CASTTGGTGTEAFF,TGTGCCAGCACCACAGGGGGCACGGGCACTGAAGCTTTCTTT
-,TRBV27,TRBJ2-7,TRBD2,15,CASSLGLAGAGEQYF,TGTGCCAGCAGTTTAGGACTAGCGGGAGCCGGCGAGCAGTACTTC